A selection of T cell receptor beta chains follows, all from one sample in a study of vaccination and CD4 T cells after COVID-19. These receptors have no known antigen. A single record per CDR3 protein comes from TCRdb applying MiXCR to the PCR reads. The table includes over 8,500 distinct CDR3 sequences, 25% to 35% detected once. The sequencing input was CD4+ T cells from blood, cultured in vitro. The receptors stem from a human donor in good health. The CDR3 runs from the conserved cysteine through the conserved F or W. D genes are given only for firm matches. Some rows mark clone size as missing; the rest say once, few, many or name a class of expanded clone.

J gene | CDR3 length | clone size | V gene | D gene | CDR3 DNA | CDR3 protein
TRBJ2-7 | 17 | few | TRBV7-2 | TRBD2 | TGTGCCAGCAGCTTAGTCGCGTGGGCTAGCGGGACCCACGAGCAGTACTTC | CASSLVAWASGTHEQYF
TRBJ1-2 | 14 | - | TRBV18 | - | TGTGCCAGCTCACCAGTGGAAGGGGTGGGCGGCTACACCTTC | CASSPVEGVGGYTF
TRBJ2-2 | 14 | - | TRBV10-3 | - | TGTGCCATCAAGGGGGAACCAGACACCGGGGAGCTGTTTTTT | CAIKGEPDTGELFF
TRBJ2-1 | 17 | - | TRBV11-2 | TRBD2 | TGTGCCAGCAGCCTCCCTAGGCTAGCGGGAGGGGTCGGTGAGCAGTTCTTC | CASSLPRLAGGVGEQFF
TRBJ2-1 | 17 | once | TRBV11-2 | TRBD2 | TGTGCCAGCACCGTCCGGATTAGCGGGAGAACGTACAATGAGCAGTTCTTC | CASTVRISGRTYNEQFF
TRBJ1-2 | 12 | - | TRBV6-1 | - | TGTGCCAGCAGTGGCTACGTCTATGGCTACACCTTC | CASSGYVYGYTF
TRBJ2-3 | 19 | - | TRBV7-3 | TRBD2 | TGTGCCAGCAGCCCGCTAAAGTCCCCAACTAGCGGGGCCCCGGATACGCAGTATTTT | CASSPLKSPTSGAPDTQYF
TRBJ2-5 | 16 | few | TRBV27 | TRBD2 | TGTGCCAGCAAGGTCCTGGCGGGAGGGAGCAGAGAGACCCAGTACTTC | CASKVLAGGSRETQYF
TRBJ1-5 | 14 | medium-sized | TRBV20-1 | TRBD1 | TGCAGTGCTAGGTCGACAGGGGGCACTCAGCCCCAGCATTTT | CSARSTGGTQPQHF
TRBJ2-7 | 15 | few | TRBV6-5 | - | TGTGCCAGCAGTTACGCTCTGGGGCAGCCTGTTGAGCAGTACTTC | CASSYALGQPVEQYF
TRBJ2-5 | 20 | - | TRBV20-1 | TRBD2 | TGCAGTGCTAGAGATCTCTTGCCCCTAGCGGGAGGGCCACCAAAGGAGACCCAGTACTTC | CSARDLLPLAGGPPKETQYF
TRBJ2-2 | 14 | few | TRBV7-3 | - | TGTGCCAGCAGCTTAACGAAGAGCACCGGGGAGCTGTTTTTT | CASSLTKSTGELFF
TRBJ2-7 | 15 | - | TRBV28 | TRBD1 | TGTGCCAGCAGCCGACCGGGACAGGGGGCGGACGAGCAGTACTTC | CASSRPGQGADEQYF
TRBJ2-7 | 15 | - | TRBV27 | - | TGTGCCAGCAGTTTAGGGGTTGGCAGGAGACACGAGCAGTACTTC | CASSLGVGRRHEQYF
TRBJ1-4 | 14 | - | TRBV2 | TRBD1 | TGTGCCAGCAGTCCGACAGGGGGTAATGAAAAACTGTTTTTT | CASSPTGGNEKLFF
TRBJ1-5 | 18 | few | TRBV20-1 | TRBD1 | TGCAGTGCTACCTGGGACAGGGGGCACGGGGGAAGCAATCAGCCCCAGCATTTT | CSATWDRGHGGSNQPQHF
TRBJ2-1 | 14 | few | TRBV20-1 | - | TGCTCGACAGGCGGGGAGGGGGCCTACGATGAGCAGTTCTTC | CSTGGEGAYDEQFF
TRBJ1-5 | 15 | - | TRBV6-2/TRBV6-3 | - | TGTGCCAGCAGTCTCGGGACAATTAGCAATCAGCCCCAGCATTTT | CASSLGTISNQPQHF
TRBJ2-5 | 14 | - | TRBV20-1 | - | TGCAGTGCTAGAGGCGCAGGACAACAAGAGACCCAGTACTTC | CSARGAGQQETQYF
TRBJ1-5 | 14 | medium-sized | TRBV20-1 | - | TGCAGTGCTAGGACCGGGAATAGCAATCAGCCCCAGCATTTT | CSARTGNSNQPQHF
TRBJ1-2 | 14 | few | TRBV19 | - | TGTGCCAGTAGCCCGGGCCCTAGAACTATTGGCTACACCTTC | CASSPGPRTIGYTF
TRBJ2-2 | 12 | - | TRBV24-1 | - | TGTGCCACCAGGGGAATTCTTGGGGAGCTGTTTTTT | CATRGILGELFF
TRBJ2-3 | 15 | - | TRBV20-1 | TRBD2 | TGCAGTGCGTTACCGGGACTAGCGTTATCAGATACGCAGTATTTT | CSALPGLALSDTQYF
TRBJ2-7 | 15 | - | TRBV5-8 | - | TGTGCCAGCAGCGTACACAGGGTTACCTCCTACGAGCAGTACTTC | CASSVHRVTSYEQYF
TRBJ2-7 | 16 | few | TRBV7-2 | - | TGTGCCAGCAGCTTAGGGGCAGGACCTCTCTCCTACGAGCAGTACTTC | CASSLGAGPLSYEQYF